This T cell receptor beta chain was observed in a study of radiotherapy plus CTLA-4 blockade in lung cancer. Trimming took 5 bases from V and 0 from J; bases not matched to a gene: 5. CDR1 and CDR2 (germline): MNHEY, SMNVEV (reference sequence). The CDR3 consists of 15 residues. The data were produced by immunoSEQ multiplex PCR, yet TCRdb's version contains in-frame clones alone and is incomplete. The sample yields some 33,000 clones, 60% to 80% seen once. This rearrangement joins TRBV27 to TRBJ1-1, with 8 bases matching TRBD1. The sequencing used peripheral blood, collected from a patient treated with radiotherapy plus ipilimumab. The sequence came from a human donor with non-small cell lung cancer whose response to radiotherapy plus ipilimumab could not be evaluated. As DNA, the CDR3 is TGTGCCAGCAGTCCGAGGACAGGGATGAACACTGAAGCTTTCTTT. Translation: CASSPRTGMNTEAFF.